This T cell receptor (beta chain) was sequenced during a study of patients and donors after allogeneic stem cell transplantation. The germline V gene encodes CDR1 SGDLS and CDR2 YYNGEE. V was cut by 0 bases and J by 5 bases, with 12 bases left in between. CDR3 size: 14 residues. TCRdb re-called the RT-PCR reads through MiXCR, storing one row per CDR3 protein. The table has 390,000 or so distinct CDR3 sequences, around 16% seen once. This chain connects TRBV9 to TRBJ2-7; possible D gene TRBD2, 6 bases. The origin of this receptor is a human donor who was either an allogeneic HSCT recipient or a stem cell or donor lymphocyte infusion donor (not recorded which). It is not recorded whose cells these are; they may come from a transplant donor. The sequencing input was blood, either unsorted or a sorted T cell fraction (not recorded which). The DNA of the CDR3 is TGTGCCAGCAGCGTAGGACGGGGACTCAACGAGCAGTACTTC. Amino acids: CASSVGRGLNEQYF.